This TCR beta chain was profiled in a study of blood T cell repertoires in COVID-19. Study context: There were acute and convalescent COVID-19 samples, and they came from the United States, Italy and Spain.

This CDR3 has 15 amino acids. After removal of 5 bases from V and 7 bases from J, the junction contained 11 bases not matched to a gene. Germline V gene data show CDR1 as SGHTA and CDR2 as FQGTGA. Data came from immunoSEQ multiplex PCR; TCRdb stores just in-frame clones and leaves some out. The sample comprises about 280,000 clones, 75% to 85% of which are singletons, and less than 6.5% rests with the top ten. The receptor comes from a man aged 45-65 years with active or convalescent COVID-19. The sequencing sample was made of peripheral blood. This chain links TRBV7-3 with TRBJ2-1; TRBD1 matches 7 bases. The CDR3 DNA reads as TGTGCCAGCAGCCCCTGGGACAGCCCGTGGAATGAGCAGTTCTTC. Its protein product is CASSPWDSPWNEQFF.